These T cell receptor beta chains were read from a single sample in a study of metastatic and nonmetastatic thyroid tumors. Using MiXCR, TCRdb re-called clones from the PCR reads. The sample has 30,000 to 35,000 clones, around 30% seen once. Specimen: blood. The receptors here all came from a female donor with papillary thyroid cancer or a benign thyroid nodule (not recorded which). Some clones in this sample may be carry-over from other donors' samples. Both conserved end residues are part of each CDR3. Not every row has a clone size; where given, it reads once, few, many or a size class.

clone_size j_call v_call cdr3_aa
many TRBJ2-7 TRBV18 CASSPVERGLNEQYF
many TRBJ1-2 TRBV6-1 CASSEAGTGYGYTF
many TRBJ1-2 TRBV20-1 CSARRQDYGYTF
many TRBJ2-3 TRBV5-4 CASSWSGASTDTQYF
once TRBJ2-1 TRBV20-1 CSARKGQFSYNEQFF
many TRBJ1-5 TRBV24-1 CATSDPGLNQPQHF
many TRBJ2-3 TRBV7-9 CASSQPGVRDTQYF
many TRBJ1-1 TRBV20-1 CSASGARRTEAFF
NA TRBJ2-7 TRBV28 CAINSSPGLPRVLQYF
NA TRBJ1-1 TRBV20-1 CSARDQGRFTEAFF
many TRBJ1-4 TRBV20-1 CSARDLGFREKLFF
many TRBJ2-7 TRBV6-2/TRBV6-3 CASSSSPGRSSYEQYF
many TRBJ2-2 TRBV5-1 CASSPRLAGVSGELFF
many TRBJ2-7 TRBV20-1 CSARHRSSAYEQYF
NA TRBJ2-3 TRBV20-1 CSADLSGRTLDTQYF
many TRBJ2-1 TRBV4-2 CASSQGWTGLYYNEQFF
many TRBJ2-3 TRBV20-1 CSAPVSGASTDTQYF
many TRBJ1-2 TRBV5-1 CASSLDSLYGYTF
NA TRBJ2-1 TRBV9 CASSVVSIWRNEQFF
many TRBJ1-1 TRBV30 CAWTGNWNTEAFF
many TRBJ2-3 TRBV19 CASSATLAGSTDTQYF
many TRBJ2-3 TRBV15 CATSRGQTGVTETQYF
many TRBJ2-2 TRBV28 CASSPPGLAEFYTGELFF
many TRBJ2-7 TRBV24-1 CATSDHRDYEQYF
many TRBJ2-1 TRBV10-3 CAISESSGRAGEQFF
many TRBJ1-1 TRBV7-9 CASSRMTSSTEAFF
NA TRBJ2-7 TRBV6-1 CASRNSGSSSYEQYF
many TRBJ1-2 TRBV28 CASSSGTGVGYGYTF
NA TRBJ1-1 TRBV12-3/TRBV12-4 CASSLGGGLNTEAFF
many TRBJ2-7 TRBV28 CASRGEGLAVYEQYF
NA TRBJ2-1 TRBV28 CASPPVLAGDNEQFF
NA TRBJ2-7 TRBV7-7 CASSSDRDHEQYF
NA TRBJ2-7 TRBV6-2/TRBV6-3 CASSYSYQRTLEQYF